Presented here are 28 T cell receptor beta chains from one specimen sequenced in a study of blood T cell repertoires in COVID-19. Measured with immunoSEQ multiplex PCR; TCRdb has only the in-frame clones, and not every one. The sample yields about 73,000 clones, roughly 80% seen once. The sample comprised peripheral blood. The receptor set was obtained from a woman aged 55 to 70 with acute or convalescent COVID-19.

V gene TRBV2 combines with J gene TRBJ1-2; possible D gene TRBD1, 5 bases. V lost 3 bases to trimming and J lost 4 bases, with 12 bases between them. CDR1 and CDR2 from the germline V gene are SNHLY and FYNNEI. This CDR3 has 14 amino acids. CDR3 residues: CASSEERGTYGYTF. DNA for the CDR3: TGTGCCAGCAGTGAGGAACGGGGGACCTATGGCTACACCTTC.

This clone was recorded a few times. The genes are TRBV18 and TRBJ2-4, with D possibly TRBD1 on 5 matching bases. From germline, CDR1 is KGHSH and CDR2 LQKENI. There are 17 residues in the CDR3. Between the trimmed V and J ends, which lost 2 bases and 1 base, there was a span of 15 bases. The CDR3 bases are TGTGCCAGCTCACCATCAGTAAGTGGGGCGGCCAAAAACATTCAGTACTTC. Translation gives CASSPSVSGAAKNIQYF.

This clone was counted a few times. The V call is TRBV7-2, the J call TRBJ1-6; TRBD1 might be the D (5 bases). The length of the CDR3 is 15 residues. The ends were cut back, 1 base at V and 10 bases at J, with 14 bases in the middle. Germline CDR1 reads SGHTA; CDR2 reads FQGNSA. CDR3 bases: TGTGCCAGCAGCTTAGTCAGGGTCGGTCTCTCACCCCTCCACTTT. Translated: CASSLVRVGLSPLHF.

V and J are TRBV6-1 and TRBJ2-2; perhaps TRBD2 as D (6 bases). The germline V gene encodes CDR1 MNHNS and CDR2 SASEGT. Trimming removed 0 bases at V and 6 bases at J, with 11 bases between. The CDR3 is 15 amino acids. CDR3 sequence: CASSEARRGAGELFF. The CDR3, as DNA: TGTGCCAGCAGTGAAGCGCGGCGGGGAGCCGGGGAGCTGTTTTTT.

This rearrangement joins TRBV6-5 to TRBJ1-1, with D possibly TRBD1 on 6 matching bases. The CDR3 sequence is 13 residues long. Between the trimmed V and J ends, which lost 7 bases and 1 base, there was a span of 10 bases. CDR1 is MNHEY, CDR2 SVGAGI, per germline. CDR3 in DNA: TGTGCCAGCACTTGGACAGAGAACACTGAAGCTTTCTTT. Its protein is CASTWTENTEAFF.

This clone was seen just once. V usage is TRBV2 and J usage is TRBJ1-2, with D uncertain. CDR1 is SNHLY and CDR2 is FYNNEI in the germline V gene. This CDR3 is built from 14 residues. Trimming stripped 2 bases from V and 8 bases from J, with 15 bases between. The CDR3 DNA reads TGTGCCAGCAGTGAAAGGGCAGCGGTAAACGGCTACACCTTC. Amino acid sequence: CASSERAAVNGYTF.

This clone was found a few times. The V gene is TRBV3-1 (or the pseudogene TRBV3-2), the J gene TRBJ1-3; no clear D gene. The CDR3 spans 14 residues. Germline-derived CDR1 and CDR2 are LGHDT and YNNKEL (reference sequence). V gave up 5 bases and J gave up 8 bases, with 16 bases separating them. In DNA form, the CDR3 reads TGTGCCAGCAGCTCCCGTGTTGCACTGGACACCATATATTTT. Encoded protein: CASSSRVALDTIYF.

The rearrangement joins TRBV13 to TRBJ2-7, with 7 nucleotides matching TRBD2. J gave up 7 bases and V 2 bases, and 17 bases lay outside the gene matches. The length of the CDR3 is 17 residues. Per germline, CDR1 PRHDT and CDR2 FYEKMQ (reference sequence). The CDR3 DNA is TGTGCCAGCAGCTTATTGGGCGGGAGCCCCGGGGGTAGGGAGCAGTACTTC. Its protein is CASSLLGGSPGGREQYF.

V and J are TRBV24-1 and TRBJ2-3; 7 positions match TRBD1. The V and J ends lost 10 bases and 2 bases, in that order; junction bases with no gene match: 11. The V gene's germline CDR1 is KGHDR and CDR2 SFDVKD. The CDR3 is made up of 15 amino acids. CDR3 residues: CATARTTGITDTQYF. The CDR3 DNA follows: TGTGCCACAGCACGTACGACAGGGATCACAGATACGCAGTATTTT.

This chain joins TRBV18 and TRBJ2-7; the match to TRBD2 covers 10 bases. The CDR3 length is 14 residues. CDR1 is KGHSH and CDR2 is LQKENI in the germline V gene. Unmatched junction bases numbered 4, after V lost 6 bases and J lost 2 bases. The CDR3 sequence: CASSLAGEAYEQYF. CDR3 bases: TGTGCCAGCTCTCTAGCGGGAGAAGCCTACGAGCAGTACTTC. Full variable domain (missing parts from reference TRBV18 and TRBJ2-7): NAGVMQNPRHLVRRRGQEARLRCSPMKGHSHVYWYRQLPEEGLKFMVYLQKENIIDESGMPKERFSAEFPKEGPSILRIQQVVRGDSAAYFCASSLAGEAYEQYFGPGTRLTVT.

The chain employs TRBV5-1 and TRBJ2-2, with D tentatively TRBD2 (6 bases). The CDR3 contains 15 residues. Trimming left V 4 bases short and J 0 bases short, with 10 bases between. The germline V gene has CDR1 SGHRS and CDR2 YFSETQ. CDR3 bases: TGCGCCAGCAGCGAGGGACTGGCGAACACCGGGGAGCTGTTTTTT. It encodes CASSEGLANTGELFF.

V usage is TRBV30 and J usage is TRBJ2-7; TRBD2 matches 7 bases. After removal of 4 bases from V and 5 bases from J, the junction contained 8 bases not matched to a gene. The CDR3 is 13 residues long. CDR1 is GTSNPN and CDR2 is SVGIG in the germline V gene (reference sequence). Here the CDR3 reads CAWTRGLADEQYF. In nucleotides, the CDR3 is TGTGCCTGGACAAGGGGTCTAGCGGACGAGCAGTACTTC.

The chain is built from TRBV7-6 and TRBJ2-3, with TRBD1 matching over 11 bases. Germline V gene lookup returns CDR1 SGHVS and CDR2 FNYEAQ. CDR3 size: 15 residues. J gave up 0 bases and V 8 bases, and 4 bases lay outside the gene matches. CDR3 loop: CASGQGALSTDTQYF. The CDR3 bases are TGTGCCAGCGGACAGGGGGCACTTAGCACAGATACGCAGTATTTT.

This chain connects TRBV6-5 to TRBJ1-1; weak D call: TRBD1 (5 bases). The V and J ends lost 0 bases and 4 bases respectively, with 9 bases between them. Germline CDR1 is MNHEY and CDR2 is SVGAGI. The CDR3 covers 14 residues. CDR3 bases: TGTGCCAGCAGTTACTCAGGGGTCCGCACTGAAGCTTTCTTT. This sequence encodes CASSYSGVRTEAFF.

The V call is TRBV9, the J call TRBJ1-2; TRBD1 might be the D (5 bases). The CDR3 is 18 residues long. Trimming pared 0 bases from V and 6 bases from J, leaving 24 bases between. Germline V gene sequence: CDR1 SGDLS, CDR2 YYNGEE. The CDR3 loop is CASSVGERGPRKVDGYTF. Written as DNA, the CDR3 is TGTGCCAGCAGCGTAGGGGAGCGGGGCCCGAGGAAAGTTGATGGCTACACCTTC.

The chain joins TRBV9 to TRBJ2-2; 10 bases align to TRBD2. Germline V gives CDR1 SGDLS, CDR2 YYNGEE. The CDR3 runs 16 residues. The junction had 12 bases not matched to a gene; V was cut back by 8 bases and J by 5 bases. This CDR3 reads CASGPTSGQLTGELFF. The CDR3 nucleotides are TGTGCCAGTGGGCCGACTAGCGGGCAATTGACCGGGGAGCTGTTTTTT.

This clone was recorded once. This sequence joins TRBV27 and TRBJ1-5; D is unresolved. Germline-derived CDR1 and CDR2 are MNHEY and SMNVEV (reference sequence). The CDR3 is made up of 16 amino acids. Trimming stripped 7 bases from V and 3 bases from J, with 19 bases between. The CDR3 sequence is CASKPEARLSNQPQHF. The CDR3 nucleotides read TGTGCCAGCAAACCGGAGGCCAGACTATCCAATCAGCCCCAGCATTTT.

This clone was seen a single time. J is TRBJ2-3 and V is TRBV24-1; TRBD2 matches at 12 bases. Germline V gene data show CDR1 as KGHDR and CDR2 as SFDVKD. The CDR3 is 16 residues long. Trimming cost V 4 bases and J 5 bases; bases outside gene matches: 6. The CDR3 sequence is CATSDPGLAGQDTQYF. The CDR3 nucleotides are TGTGCCACCAGTGACCCAGGACTAGCGGGACAAGATACGCAGTATTTT.

This chain uses TRBV27 with TRBJ2-2; TRBD2 is a possible D gene (5 bases). This CDR3 spans 15 amino acids. Trimming pared 3 bases from V and 1 base from J, leaving 9 bases between. Germline-derived CDR1 and CDR2 are MNHEY and SMNVEV (reference sequence). The DNA of the CDR3 is TGTGCCAGCAGTTTGAGGGTACGGAACACCGGGGAGCTGTTTTTT. Amino acids: CASSLRVRNTGELFF.

In this sample, this clone turned up once. V usage is TRBV7-2 and J usage is TRBJ2-5, with D unclear. Trimming shortened V by 3 bases and J by 2 bases, and 7 bases separated the two germline ends. The CDR3 has 13 amino acids. Germline values: CDR1 SGHTA, CDR2 FQGNSA. This chain's CDR3 is CASSFRLQETQYF. CDR3 coding DNA: TGTGCCAGCAGCTTCAGACTGCAAGAGACCCAGTACTTC. The full variable domain, completed using reference TRBV7-2 and TRBJ2-5, is GAGVSQSPSNKVTEKGKDVELRCDPISGHTALYWYRQSLGQGLEFLIYFQGNSAPDKSGLPSDRFSAERTGGSVSTLTIQRTQQEDSAVYLCASSFRLQETQYFGPGTRLLVL.

The chain employs TRBV2 and TRBJ1-3; no reliable D call. Germline CDR1 and CDR2: SNHLY and FYNNEI. The CDR3 is 11 amino acids. Trimming removed 8 bases from V and 0 bases from J, with 2 bases in between. CDR3 region: CASLSGNTIYF. CDR3 sequence (DNA): TGTGCCAGCCTCTCTGGAAACACCATATATTTT.

The genes are TRBV12-5 and TRBJ2-7; 7 positions match TRBD1. This CDR3 is built from 13 residues. V lost 1 base, J lost 5 bases, and 2 bases stayed unmatched. Germline V CDR1 and CDR2: LGHNT, FRNRAP. The CDR3 DNA reads TGTGCTAGTGGTTTGGCAGGGGGAAACGAGCAGTACTTC. It codes for CASGLAGGNEQYF. Using reference TRBV12-5 and TRBJ2-7 for the parts outside the CDR3, the full variable domain is DARVTQTPRHKVTEMGQEVTMRCQPILGHNTVFWYRQTMMQGLELLAYFRNRAPLDDSGMPKDRFSAEMPDATLATLKIQPSEPRDSAVYFCASGLAGGNEQYFGPGTRLTVT.

The chain joins TRBV18 to TRBJ2-2, with 16 bases matching TRBD2. There are 18 residues in the CDR3. Germline CDR1 reads KGHSH; CDR2 reads LQKENI. With 2 bases clipped from V and 6 bases from J, the junction kept 6 bases outside the gene matches. The CDR3 protein is CASSPAGLAGGLSGELFF. In DNA, the CDR3 is TGTGCCAGCTCACCAGCGGGACTAGCGGGAGGGCTCTCCGGGGAGCTGTTTTTT.

This chain uses TRBV7-9 with TRBJ1-2; D is unresolved. CDR1 is SEHNR, CDR2 FQNEAQ, per germline (reference sequence). The CDR3 contains 12 residues. Deletions cut 10 bases from V and 4 bases from J, with 13 bases between. The CDR3 loop is CATRDTGYGYTF. The CDR3 DNA is TGTGCCACAAGAGACACCGGCTATGGCTACACCTTC. Complete variable domain (other parts from reference TRBV7-9 and TRBJ1-2): DTGVSQNPRHKITKRGQNVTFRCDPISEHNRLYWYRQTLGQGPEFLTYFQNEAQLEKSRLLSDRFSAERPKGSFSTLEIQRTEQGDSAMYLCATRDTGYGYTFGSGTRLTVV.

This clone was seen a handful of times. Other DNA sequences in this specimen translate into the identical CDR3. The chain has TRBV4-1 and TRBJ1-2; a weak D match, TRBD1 (5 bases). With 1 base removed from V and 4 bases from J, the gap between germline ends came to 7 bases. Germline V gives CDR1 MGHRA, CDR2 YSYEKL. The CDR3 runs to 13 residues. CDR3 loop: CASSQGGPYGYTF. In DNA, the CDR3 is TGCGCCAGCAGCCAAGGGGGCCCCTATGGCTACACCTTC.

The V and J genes are TRBV7-8 and TRBJ1-6, with D possibly matching TRBD1 (5 bases). CDR1 SGHVS and CDR2 FQNEAQ come from the germline V gene. V was pared by 8 bases and J by 6 bases, with 26 bases between. This CDR3 spans 18 amino acids. The CDR3 DNA follows: TGTGCCAGCGCGGTCGGGAGGCAGGGATTGGGAAGTAATTCACCCCTCCACTTT. Protein sequence: CASAVGRQGLGSNSPLHF.

This clone was seen more than once but under ten times. The genes are TRBV6-5 and TRBJ2-3; 7 positions agree with TRBD1. V shed 8 bases and J 0 bases; nucleotides not matched to a gene: 8. CDR1 is MNHEY and CDR2 is SVGAGI in the germline V gene. The CDR3 is made up of 15 amino acids. CDR3 nucleotide sequence: TGTGCCAGCGGCCGGGACAGCTATAGCACAGATACGCAGTATTTT. Translated: CASGRDSYSTDTQYF.

The rearrangement links TRBV5-8 to TRBJ1-5; D possibly corresponds to TRBD1 (6 bases). Germline CDR1 SGHTS, CDR2 YDEGEE. CDR3 length: 15 residues. Trimming pared 7 bases from V and 5 bases from J, leaving 19 bases between. CDR3 sequence: CASGPGHNVDQPQHF. The CDR3, as DNA: TGTGCCAGCGGTCCGGGACACAACGTGGATCAGCCCCAGCATTTT.